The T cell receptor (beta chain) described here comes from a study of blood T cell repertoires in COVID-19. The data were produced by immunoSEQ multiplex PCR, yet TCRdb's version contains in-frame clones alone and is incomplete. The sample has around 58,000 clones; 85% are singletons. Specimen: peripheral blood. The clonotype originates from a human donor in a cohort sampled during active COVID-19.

The CDR3 nucleotides are TGTGCCAGCAGCCCCGAGGGAGCCTCCTACGAGCAGTACTTC. Its protein product is CASSPEGASYEQYF. The rearrangement links TRBV7-9 to TRBJ2-7; D is possibly TRBD2 (5 bases). The germline gives CDR1 SEHNR, CDR2 FQNEAQ (reference sequence). CDR3 length equals 14 residues. V lost 5 bases and J lost 0, with 11 bases in between.